Following are 8 T cell receptor beta chains from one sample sequenced in a study of T and B cells in COVID-19 patients. From blood, about 240-550 ng of genomic DNA served as TRB template. Multiplex PCR with BIOMED2 TRB-A/B primer pools amplified TRB rearrangements. MiXCR, run by TCRdb on the multiplex PCR reads, gives a single entry per CDR3 protein. The table lists 7,700 or so distinct CDR3 sequences, about 30% of them singletons. Sequencing was done on a sample of blood. The source is a human donor with active COVID-19.

This clonotype has just a few counts. The chain employs TRBV6-1 and TRBJ1-5; 7 bases map to TRBD1. This CDR3 has 13 amino acids. Trimming took 11 bases from V and 5 from J; bases not matched to a gene: 9. The germline V gene has CDR1 MNHNS and CDR2 SASEGT. For the CDR3, the DNA is TGTGCCGCGTCGAGACAGGGCGATCAGCCCCAGCATTTT. Amino acids: CAASRQGDQPQHF.

This chain joins TRBV12-3 or TRBV12-4 and TRBJ2-5; perhaps D is TRBD1 or TRBD2 (6 bases each). V was trimmed by 6 bases and J by 6 bases, leaving 11 bases between them. CDR3 size: 12 residues. The CDR3 protein is CASSRGPQTQYF. The CDR3 nucleotides are TGTGCCAGCAGCCGGGGGCCACAGACCCAGTACTTC.

The chain employs TRBV10-3 and TRBJ2-1; the match to TRBD2 covers 9 bases. This CDR3 spans 16 amino acids. Per germline, CDR1 ENHRY and CDR2 SYGVKD. Germline trimming cut 3 bases from V and 6 bases from J; bases unmatched to any gene: 9. DNA of the CDR3: TGTGCCATCAGTGACTCGAGACTAGCGGTTTTCAATGAGCAGTTCTTC. It specifies CAISDSRLAVFNEQFF.

This clonotype is medium-sized (0.01 to 0.1%) within its sample. The chain combines TRBV6-5 with TRBJ2-2; TRBD1 aligns across 8 bases. CDR1 MNHEY and CDR2 SVGAGI come from the germline V gene. J was trimmed by 6 bases and V by 5 bases; bases with no gene match: 8. The CDR3 totals 15 residues. DNA of the CDR3: TGTGCCAGCAGTATATTCGGACAGGGCCCCGGGGAGCTGTTTTTT. This gives the protein CASSIFGQGPGELFF.

The chain employs TRBV14 and TRBJ1-2; D possibly corresponds to TRBD1 (6 bases). CDR1 is SGHDN, CDR2 FVKESK, per germline. Trimming removed 3 bases from V and 2 bases from J, with 10 bases in between. The CDR3 covers 14 residues. In DNA form, the CDR3 reads TGTGCCAGCAGCCACAGGGGCCCCAACTATGGCTACACCTTC. It specifies CASSHRGPNYGYTF.

Judged by abundance, this clonotype is medium-sized. The rearrangement links TRBV12-3 or TRBV12-4 to TRBJ2-3; a weak D match, TRBD2 (6 bases). The CDR3 length is 16 residues. V was pared by 2 bases and J by 1 base, with 13 bases between. Written as DNA, the CDR3 is TGTGCCAGCAGTTTATCCCCGGGACTTCGCACAGATACGCAGTATTTT. Its translation is CASSLSPGLRTDTQYF.

In its sample, this clonotype ranks as medium-sized. This chain connects TRBV19 to TRBJ1-6, with D possibly being TRBD1 (6 bases). With 4 bases removed from V and 4 bases from J, the gap between germline ends came to 11 bases. Per germline, CDR1 LNHDA and CDR2 SQIVND (reference sequence). The CDR3 length is 15 residues. CDR3 loop: CASSKAGAYNSPLHF. CDR3 nucleotides: TGTGCCAGTAGTAAAGCAGGGGCTTATAATTCACCCCTCCACTTT.

This clonotype has only a few counts. The V and J genes are TRBV20-1 and TRBJ1-1; 8 bases map to TRBD1. The germline V gene encodes CDR1 DFQATT and CDR2 SNEGSKA (reference sequence). J was trimmed by 7 bases and V by 4 bases; bases with no gene match: 14. This CDR3 has 15 amino acids. The CDR3, as DNA: TGCAGTGCTACCAGGGGGGAGACAGGGGTTATTGAAGCTTTCTTT. This sequence encodes CSATRGETGVIEAFF.